Below, one TCR beta chain is given with its context. The data originate from a study of blood T cell repertoires in COVID-19. Study as a whole: The samples span acute and convalescent COVID-19 from the United States, Italy and Spain. In each case, the material was cDNA or gDNA derived from T cells, B-cell-depleted T cells, or PBMCs.

In the original workflow: Researchers report that nucleated cell counts were estimated from reference gene primer amplification. Data came from immunoSEQ multiplex PCR; TCRdb stores just in-frame clones and leaves some out. V and J calls and clone size are as listed in that table; D and trimming were resolved from the DNA. Of about 140,000 clones in the sample, about 76% are singletons; the top ten hold around 13%. This CDR3 spans 16 amino acids. Trimming removed 0 bases at V and 10 bases at J, with 16 bases between. Germline V gene lookup returns CDR1 LGHNA and CDR2 YNFKEQ. The source material was peripheral blood. The TCR was taken from an elderly man with acute or convalescent COVID-19. The chain couples TRBV4-2 to TRBJ1-6; D perhaps matches TRBD1 (5 bases). In DNA, the CDR3 is TGTGCCAGCAGCCAAGATGGGGCAGCCCCGGAATCACCCCTCCACTTT. Its translation is CASSQDGAAPESPLHF.